This T cell receptor beta chain was captured in a study of shared clonotypes between healthy human individuals. About the study: Used for every donor were three CD4 naive, three CD4 memory, two CD8 naive and one CD8 memory plate.

Germline assignment: CDR1 SGHRS and CDR2 YFSETQ. This CDR3 has 14 amino acids. V was clipped by 4 bases and J by 2 bases, with 13 bases between them. Findings and limits, study-wide: Naive CD4 clonotype sharing across a handful of donors was approximately 5%. Compared with clonotypes that all four donors shared, non-shared clonotypes had lower generation probabilities.

It was at deep level that the assay was run. The table came from immunoSEQ multiplex PCR; TCRdb's copy has only in-frame clones and leaves some out. The repertoire consists of over 850,000 clones, with around 78% occurring once and the leading ten covering 0.5% to 0.6%. A remark on this clone: Its antigen is still unknown.

Sequencing used memory CD4+ T cells from PBMCs. Indicated subset: CD45RA-negative fraction. This sequence joins TRBV5-1 and TRBJ2-7, with D possibly being TRBD2 (6 bases). The sequence was obtained from a man between 18 and 29 years old in good health. Some clones in this sample may be carry-over from other donors' samples. As DNA, the CDR3 is TGCGCCAGCAGCGTCCAGGAGGGGACCTACGAGCAGTACTTC. It translates to CASSVQEGTYEQYF.